This record looks at one TCR beta chain sequence and its context. The sample belongs to a study of blood T cell repertoires in COVID-19. The repertoire was sequenced with immunoSEQ multiplex PCR; TCRdb's copy has only in-frame clones and lacks some. Among a few hundred thousand clones listed, 75% to 85% were seen once. This TCR was sampled from a human donor in a cohort sampled during active COVID-19. The sample consisted of peripheral blood.

The CDR3 spells CASSLGADNEKLFF. The CDR3 DNA reads TGCGCCAGCAGCTTGGGAGCCGATAATGAAAAACTGTTTTTT. The chain combines TRBV5-1 with TRBJ1-4; D is ambiguous. The CDR3 spans 14 residues. The ends were cut back, 0 bases at V and 4 bases at J, with 7 bases in the middle. Germline V gene sequence: CDR1 SGHRS, CDR2 YFSETQ.